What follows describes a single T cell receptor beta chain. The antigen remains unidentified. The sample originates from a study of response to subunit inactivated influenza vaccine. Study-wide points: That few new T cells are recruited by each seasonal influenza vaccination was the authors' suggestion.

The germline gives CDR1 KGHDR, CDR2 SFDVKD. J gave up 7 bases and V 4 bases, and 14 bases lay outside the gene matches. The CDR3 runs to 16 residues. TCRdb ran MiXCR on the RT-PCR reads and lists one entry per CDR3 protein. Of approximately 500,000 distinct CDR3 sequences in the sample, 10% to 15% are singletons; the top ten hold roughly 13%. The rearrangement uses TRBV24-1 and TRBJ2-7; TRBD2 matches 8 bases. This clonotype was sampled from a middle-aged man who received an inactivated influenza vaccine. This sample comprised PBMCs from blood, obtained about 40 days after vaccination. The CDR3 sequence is CATSDPRGSGAREQYF. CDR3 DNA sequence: TGTGCCACCAGTGACCCCCGGGGTAGCGGGGCGCGAGAGCAGTACTTC.